Presented here are 9 T cell receptor beta chains from one specimen sequenced in a study of T-cell memory formation after mild COVID-19. MiXCR was run by TCRdb on the 5' RACE reads, yielding one entry per CDR3 protein. The repertoire consists of hundreds of thousands of distinct CDR3 sequences, with more than 15% occurring once and the leading ten covering more than 10%. The sequenced material came from PBMCs or a T cell subset sorted from them (not recorded which). The receptors shown here come from an adult woman who had mild COVID-19 (a few samples of this study predate the infection). Cell type and time point are not known.

There are a few counts of this clonotype. This chain joins TRBV4-1 and TRBJ1-6, with D unclear. The ends were cut back, 3 bases at V and 7 bases at J, with 16 bases in the middle. Germline V CDR1 and CDR2: MGHRA, YSYEKL. This CDR3 is 16 amino acids long. The CDR3 DNA follows: TGCGCCAGCAGCCACATAGGATCGTATCGCAATTCACCCCTCCACTTT. It codes for CASSHIGSYRNSPLHF.

The rearrangement links TRBV7-9 to TRBJ2-6; D might be TRBD2 (6 bases). V lost 2 bases to trimming and J lost 0 bases, with 17 bases between them. The CDR3 contains 19 residues. In germline, CDR1 is SEHNR, CDR2 FQNEAQ (reference sequence). CDR3 coding DNA: TGTGCCAGCAGCTTAAGTGGAGGGAGTCTACTCTCTGGGGCCAACGTCCTGACTTTC. Translation: CASSLSGGSLLSGANVLTF.

V and J are TRBV12-3 or TRBV12-4 and TRBJ2-2; no reliable D call. Trimming shortened V by 3 bases and J by 6 bases, and 8 bases separated the two germline ends. The CDR3 consists of 13 residues. The CDR3 bases are TGTGCCAGCAGTTTGCTAAGCGCCGGGGAGCTGTTTTTT. Translating gives CASSLLSAGELFF.

This clonotype appeared a few times. This sequence joins TRBV7-2 and TRBJ2-5, with 14 bases that match TRBD2. CDR1 SGHTA and CDR2 FQGNSA come from the germline V gene. V trimming: 4 bases; J trimming: 5 bases; junction bases outside the gene matches: 3. This CDR3 is built from 15 residues. In DNA form, the CDR3 reads TGTGCCAGCAGCTGGACTAGCGGGGGGCCCGAGACCCAGTACTTC. This encodes CASSWTSGGPETQYF.

The chain is built from TRBV7-2 and TRBJ2-2, with TRBD2 matching over 10 bases. V lost 5 bases to trimming and J lost 7 bases; unmatched junction nucleotides: 10. Germline V gives CDR1 SGHTA, CDR2 FQGNSA. This CDR3 region has 16 residues. DNA for the CDR3: TGTGCCAGCAGCCCCTGGCTAGCGGGAGCTAGCGGGGAGCTGTTTTTT. Protein product: CASSPWLAGASGELFF.

This clonotype was seen only a few times. The J gene is TRBJ1-1, the V gene TRBV18; possible D gene TRBD1, 6 bases. From germline, CDR1 is KGHSH and CDR2 LQKENI. The CDR3 loop spans 15 amino acids. The ends were cut back, 2 bases at V and 7 bases at J, with 17 bases in the middle. The CDR3 loop is CASSPGPGVGGEAFF. Here the CDR3 DNA reads TGTGCCAGCTCACCAGGGCCAGGGGTAGGTGGTGAAGCTTTCTTT.

The table lists this clonotype with many counts. The chain recombines TRBV9 with TRBJ2-5, with D possibly matching TRBD1 (6 bases). The germline gives CDR1 SGDLS, CDR2 YYNGEE. V lost 0 bases and J lost 4, with 19 bases in between. The CDR3 runs 17 residues. In nucleotides, the CDR3 is TGTGCCAGCAGCGTAGTTCCTACGGGACAAGGGGCAGAGACCCAGTACTTC. Translation: CASSVVPTGQGAETQYF.

This clonotype showed up just a few times. This chain links TRBV4-1 with TRBJ1-2; TRBD1 agrees at 8 bases. This CDR3 spans 15 amino acids. The germline V gene encodes CDR1 MGHRA and CDR2 YSYEKL. V lost 2 bases to trimming and J lost 8 bases; unmatched junction nucleotides: 10. Here the CDR3 reads CASSQNPGQVLGYTF. In DNA form, the CDR3 reads TGCGCCAGCAGCCAAAATCCGGGACAGGTCTTGGGCTACACCTTC.

The rearrangement links TRBV10-3 to TRBJ2-5; no firm D call. Trimming took off 4 bases at V and 0 bases at J, with 6 bases between the two ends. The CDR3 contains 13 residues. CDR1 and CDR2 (germline): ENHRY, SYGVKD. DNA of the CDR3: TGTGCCATCAGTGTAGGCTACCAAGAGACCCAGTACTTC. Its protein is CAISVGYQETQYF.